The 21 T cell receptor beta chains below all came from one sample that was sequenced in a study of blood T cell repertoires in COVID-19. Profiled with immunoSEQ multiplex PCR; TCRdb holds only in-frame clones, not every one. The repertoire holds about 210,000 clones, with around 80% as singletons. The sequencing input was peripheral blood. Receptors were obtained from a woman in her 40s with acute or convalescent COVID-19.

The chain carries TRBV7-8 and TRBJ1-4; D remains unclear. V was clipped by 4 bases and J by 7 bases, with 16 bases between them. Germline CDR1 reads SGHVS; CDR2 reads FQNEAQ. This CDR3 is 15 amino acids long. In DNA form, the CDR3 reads TGTGCCAGCAGCTCCGGGAGCAACTGGGGTGAAAAACTGTTTTTT. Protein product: CASSSGSNWGEKLFF.

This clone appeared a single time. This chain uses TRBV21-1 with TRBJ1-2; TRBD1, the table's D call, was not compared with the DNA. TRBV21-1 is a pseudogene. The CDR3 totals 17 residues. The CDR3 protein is CASSKALGQGMDYGYTF. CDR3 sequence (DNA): TGTGCCAGCAGCAAAGCGCTGGGACAGGGGATGGACTATGGCTACACCTTC.

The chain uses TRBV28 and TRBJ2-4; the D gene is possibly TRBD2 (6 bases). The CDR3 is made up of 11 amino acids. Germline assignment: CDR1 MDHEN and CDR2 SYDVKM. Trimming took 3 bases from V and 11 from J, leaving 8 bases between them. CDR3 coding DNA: TGTGCCAGCAGTTTCGGGGGACTTCAGTACTTC. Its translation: CASSFGGLQYF.

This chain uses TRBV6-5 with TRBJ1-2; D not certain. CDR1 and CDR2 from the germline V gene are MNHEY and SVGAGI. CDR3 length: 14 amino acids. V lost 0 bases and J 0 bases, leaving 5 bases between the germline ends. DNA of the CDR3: TGTGCCAGCAGTTACTCCGCAGCTAACTATGGCTACACCTTC. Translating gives CASSYSAANYGYTF.

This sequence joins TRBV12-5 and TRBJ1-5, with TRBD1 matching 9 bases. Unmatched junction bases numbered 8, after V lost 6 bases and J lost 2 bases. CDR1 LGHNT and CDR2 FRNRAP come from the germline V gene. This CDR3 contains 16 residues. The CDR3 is CASGPIRTGGNQPQHF. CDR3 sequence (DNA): TGTGCTAGTGGCCCAATAAGGACAGGGGGCAATCAGCCCCAGCATTTT.

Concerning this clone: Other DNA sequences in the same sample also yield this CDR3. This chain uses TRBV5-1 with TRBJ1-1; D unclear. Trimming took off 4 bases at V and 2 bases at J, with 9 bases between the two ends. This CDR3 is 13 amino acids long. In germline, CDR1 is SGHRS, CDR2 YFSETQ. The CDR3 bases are TGCGCCAGCAGCCCCGGACTTAACACTGAAGCTTTCTTT. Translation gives CASSPGLNTEAFF.

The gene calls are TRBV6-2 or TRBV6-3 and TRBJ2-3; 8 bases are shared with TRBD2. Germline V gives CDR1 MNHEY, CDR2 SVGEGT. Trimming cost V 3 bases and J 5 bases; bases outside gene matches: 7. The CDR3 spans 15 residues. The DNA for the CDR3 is TGTGCCAGCAGTTATCTTGGACTAGCAGTAGATACGCAGTATTTT. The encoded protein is CASSYLGLAVDTQYF.

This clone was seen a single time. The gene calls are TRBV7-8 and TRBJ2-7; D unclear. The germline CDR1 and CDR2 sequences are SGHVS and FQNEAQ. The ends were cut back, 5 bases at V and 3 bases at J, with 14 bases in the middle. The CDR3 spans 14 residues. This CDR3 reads CASSAFAVNYEQYF. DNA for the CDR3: TGTGCCAGCAGCGCCTTCGCGGTAAACTACGAGCAGTACTTC.

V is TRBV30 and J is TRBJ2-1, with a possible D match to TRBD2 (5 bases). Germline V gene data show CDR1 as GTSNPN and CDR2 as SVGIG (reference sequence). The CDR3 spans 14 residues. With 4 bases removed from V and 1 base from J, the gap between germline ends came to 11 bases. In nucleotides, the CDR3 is TGTGCCTGGAAACCCGGGAATTCCTACAATGAGCAGTTCTTC. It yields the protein CAWKPGNSYNEQFF.

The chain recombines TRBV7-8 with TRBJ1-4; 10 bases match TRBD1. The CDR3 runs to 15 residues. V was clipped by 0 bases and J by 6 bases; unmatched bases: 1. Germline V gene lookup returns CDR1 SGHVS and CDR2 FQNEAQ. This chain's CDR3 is CASSLAGQGYEKLFF. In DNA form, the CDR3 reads TGTGCCAGCAGCTTAGCGGGACAGGGGTATGAAAAACTGTTTTTT.

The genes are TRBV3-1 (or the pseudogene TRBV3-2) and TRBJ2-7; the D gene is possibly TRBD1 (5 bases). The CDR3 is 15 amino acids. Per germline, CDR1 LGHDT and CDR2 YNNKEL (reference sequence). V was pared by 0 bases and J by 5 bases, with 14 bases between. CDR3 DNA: TGTGCCAGCAGCCAAGATGGTCGACAGTCCCACGAGCAGTACTTC. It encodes CASSQDGRQSHEQYF.

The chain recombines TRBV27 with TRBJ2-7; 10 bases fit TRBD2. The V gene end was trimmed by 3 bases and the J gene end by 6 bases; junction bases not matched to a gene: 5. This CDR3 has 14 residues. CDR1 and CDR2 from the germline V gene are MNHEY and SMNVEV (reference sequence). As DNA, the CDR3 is TGTGCCAGCAGTTTTGTGCAGCGGGAGGGCGAGCAGTACTTC. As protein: CASSFVQREGEQYF.

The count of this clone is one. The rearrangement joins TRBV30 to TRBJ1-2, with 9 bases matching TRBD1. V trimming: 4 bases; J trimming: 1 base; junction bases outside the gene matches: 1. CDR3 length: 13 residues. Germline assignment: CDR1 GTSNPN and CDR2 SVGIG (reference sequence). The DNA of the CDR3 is TGTGCCTGGACGACAGGGGGTAACTATGGCTACACCTTC. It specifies CAWTTGGNYGYTF.

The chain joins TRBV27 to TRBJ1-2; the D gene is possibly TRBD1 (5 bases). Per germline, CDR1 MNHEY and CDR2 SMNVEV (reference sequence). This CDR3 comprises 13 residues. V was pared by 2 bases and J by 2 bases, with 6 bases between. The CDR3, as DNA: TGTGCCAGCAGTTTACAGGGCAACTATGGCTACACCTTC. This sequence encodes CASSLQGNYGYTF.

The CDR3 region has the DNA TGTGCCAGCAGTTACTCCAACCTCGCGGAGACCCAGTACTTC. This translates into CASSYSNLAETQYF. The chain couples TRBV6-5 to TRBJ2-5; D uncertain. V was trimmed by 0 bases and J by 5 bases, leaving 10 bases between them. Germline V CDR1 and CDR2: MNHEY, SVGAGI. The CDR3 contains 14 residues.

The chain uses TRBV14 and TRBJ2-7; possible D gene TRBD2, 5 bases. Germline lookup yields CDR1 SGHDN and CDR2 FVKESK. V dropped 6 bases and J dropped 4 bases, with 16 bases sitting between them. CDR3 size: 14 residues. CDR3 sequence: CASRKGGNSYEQYF. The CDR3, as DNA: TGTGCCAGCAGGAAAGGAGGTAACTCTTACGAGCAGTACTTC.

CDR3 nucleotides: TGTGCCAGCAGCTCATTGACAATTGAAGCTTTCTTT. Residues: CASSSLTIEAFF. The rearrangement joins TRBV7-9 to TRBJ1-1; no clear D gene. The V end lost 4 bases, the J end lost 7 bases, and 10 bases lay between the germline ends. Per germline, CDR1 SEHNR and CDR2 FQNEAQ (reference sequence). The CDR3 is 12 amino acids. Based on the CDR3 plus reference TRBV7-9 and TRBJ1-1, the full variable domain is DTGVSQNPRHKITKRGQNVTFRCDPISEHNRLYWYRQTLGQGPEFLTYFQNEAQLEKSRLLSDRFSAERPKGSFSTLEIQRTEQGDSAMYLCASSSLTIEAFFGQGTRLTVV.

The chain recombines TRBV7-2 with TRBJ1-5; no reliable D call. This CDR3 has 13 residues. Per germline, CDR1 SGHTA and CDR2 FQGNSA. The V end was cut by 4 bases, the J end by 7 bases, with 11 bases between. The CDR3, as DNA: TGTGCCAGCAGCTCGATTCAGGAACAGCCCCAGCATTTT. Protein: CASSSIQEQPQHF.

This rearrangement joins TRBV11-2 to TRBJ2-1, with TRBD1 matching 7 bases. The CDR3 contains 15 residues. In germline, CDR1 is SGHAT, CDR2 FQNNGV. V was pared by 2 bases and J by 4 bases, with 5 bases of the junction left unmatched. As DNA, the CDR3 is TGTGCCAGCAGCTTAATGGGACAGCTATACAATGAGCAGTTCTTC. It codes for CASSLMGQLYNEQFF.

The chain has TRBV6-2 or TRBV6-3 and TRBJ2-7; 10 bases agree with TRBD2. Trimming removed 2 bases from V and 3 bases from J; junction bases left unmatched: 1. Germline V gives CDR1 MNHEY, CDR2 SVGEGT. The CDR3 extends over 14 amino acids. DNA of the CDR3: TGTGCCAGCAGTTACGGGACTAGCGTCTACGAGCAGTACTTC. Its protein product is CASSYGTSVYEQYF.

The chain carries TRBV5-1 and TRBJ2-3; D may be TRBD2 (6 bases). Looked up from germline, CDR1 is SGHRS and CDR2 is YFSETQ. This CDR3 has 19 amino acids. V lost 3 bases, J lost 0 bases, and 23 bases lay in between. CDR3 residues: CASSSRESGGRLSTDTQYF. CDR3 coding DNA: TGCGCCAGCAGCTCACGCGAGTCCGGGGGACGCCTTAGCACAGATACGCAGTATTTT.